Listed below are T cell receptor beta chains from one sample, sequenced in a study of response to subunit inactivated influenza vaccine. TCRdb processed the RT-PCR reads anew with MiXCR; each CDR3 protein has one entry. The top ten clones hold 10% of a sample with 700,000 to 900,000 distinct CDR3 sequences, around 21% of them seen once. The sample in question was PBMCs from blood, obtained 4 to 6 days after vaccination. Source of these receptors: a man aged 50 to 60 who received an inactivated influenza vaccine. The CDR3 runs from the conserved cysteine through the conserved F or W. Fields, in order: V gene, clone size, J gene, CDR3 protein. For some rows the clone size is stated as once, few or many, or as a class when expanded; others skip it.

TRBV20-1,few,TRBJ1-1,CSVTEGANTEAFF
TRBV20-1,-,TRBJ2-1,CSSGLAGATNEQFF
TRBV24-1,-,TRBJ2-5,CATSDFGRTQYF
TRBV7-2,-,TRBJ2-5,CASSPRTGGRETQYF
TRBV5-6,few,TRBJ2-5,CASSSGTGPLETQYF
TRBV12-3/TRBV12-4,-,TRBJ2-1,CASSPPGLATSYNEQFF
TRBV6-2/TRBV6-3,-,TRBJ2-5,CASFPWAGDQETQYF
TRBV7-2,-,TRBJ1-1,CASNIGTGTEAFF
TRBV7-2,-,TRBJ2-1,CASSPERDNEQFF
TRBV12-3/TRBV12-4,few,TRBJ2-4,CASSFRRDIQYF
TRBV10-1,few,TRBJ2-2,CASIAAPRTSGRTNTGELFF
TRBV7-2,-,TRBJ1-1,CASSFAQGAGTEAFF
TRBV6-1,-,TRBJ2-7,CASSHQPPLAGRPYEQYF
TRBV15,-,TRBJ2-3,CATSRVRGQYADTQYF
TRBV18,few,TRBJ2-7,CASSLTAPGSGGTGYEQYF
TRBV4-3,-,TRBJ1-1,CASSQGNVRDTEAFF
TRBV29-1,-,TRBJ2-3,CSVALVARSTDTQYF
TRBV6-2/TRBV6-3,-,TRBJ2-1,CASSYWQGGGEQFF
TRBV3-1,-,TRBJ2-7,CASSQYHEQYF
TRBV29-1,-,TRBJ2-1,CSVGSRLVAHNEQFF
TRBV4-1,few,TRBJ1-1,CASSQVTGPNTEAFF
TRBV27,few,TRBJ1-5,CASSSAGGSYNQPQHF
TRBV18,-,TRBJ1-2,CASSSVAGPGPEIYTF
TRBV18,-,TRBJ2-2,CASSPPSTRGTGELFF
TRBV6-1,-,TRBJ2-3,CASSGTGFDRHQDTQYF
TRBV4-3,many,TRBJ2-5,CASSQGLAGGETQYF
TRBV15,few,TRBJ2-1,CATSRDLLASGSNEQFF
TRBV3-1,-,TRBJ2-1,CASSQVLLTSGSRMGEQFF
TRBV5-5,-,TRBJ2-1,CASSGTNTYNEQFF
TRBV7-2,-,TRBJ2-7,CASSPAAQGSEQYF
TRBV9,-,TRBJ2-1,CASSASGIDEQFF
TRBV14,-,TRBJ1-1,CASSQDNWPRALEAFF
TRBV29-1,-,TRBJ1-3,CSVHTGTGSGNTIYF
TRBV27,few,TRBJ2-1,CASSITTTGTHEQFF
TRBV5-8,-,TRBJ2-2,CAIGSGGPGKLFF
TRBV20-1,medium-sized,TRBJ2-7,CSARGTADYEQYF
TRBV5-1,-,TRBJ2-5,CASSGTSRRETQYF
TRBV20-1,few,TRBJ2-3,CSARMSLSGAVSTDTQYF
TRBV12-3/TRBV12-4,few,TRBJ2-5,CASRKTLLQETQYF
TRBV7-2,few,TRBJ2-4,CASSSGAGVSNIQYF
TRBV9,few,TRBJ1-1,CASSISPGQGAEAFF
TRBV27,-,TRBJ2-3,CASSSGTSGGSDTQYF